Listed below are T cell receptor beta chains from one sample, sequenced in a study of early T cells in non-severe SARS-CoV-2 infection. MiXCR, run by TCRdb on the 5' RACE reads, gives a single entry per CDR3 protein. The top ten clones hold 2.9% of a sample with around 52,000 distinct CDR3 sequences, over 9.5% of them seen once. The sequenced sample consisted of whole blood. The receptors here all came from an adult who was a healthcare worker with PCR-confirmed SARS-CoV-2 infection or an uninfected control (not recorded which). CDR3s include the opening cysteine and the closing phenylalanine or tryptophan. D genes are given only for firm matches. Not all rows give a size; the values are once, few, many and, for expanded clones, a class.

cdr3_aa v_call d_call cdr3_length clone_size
CASSQGWSRGGYTF TRBV3-1 . 14 few
CASRESTGELFF TRBV28 . 12 .
CASSYGTGYGNTIYF TRBV6-6 TRBD1 15 few
CASSPARGRVNTEAFF TRBV28 TRBD1 16 few
CASSLVGTINEQFF TRBV27 . 14 many
CASSSPDRVLTEAFF TRBV12-3/TRBV12-4 TRBD1 15 few
CSAANQGTQHF TRBV29-1 . 11 few
CSVESRGQVRTQYF TRBV29-1 . 14 many
CSGGGSFQETQYF TRBV29-1 TRBD2 13 many
CATTGGGEQFF TRBV24-1 . 11 few
CSVMTGINYEQYF TRBV29-1 TRBD1 13 few
CASSLKGQGRFF TRBV12-3/TRBV12-4 . 12 many
CASSSYRGGSYEQYF TRBV6-5 . 15 many
CAISDEGDGQPQHF TRBV10-3 . 14 many
CASSSPGERTEAFF TRBV7-3 . 14 .
CASSVSVTGELFF TRBV5-1 . 13 many
CSVETDPTADEQFF TRBV29-1 . 14 many
CASSPNSPLHF TRBV21-1 . 11 many
CASSLTRDGELFF TRBV3-1 . 13 many
CAISERVNYGYTF TRBV10-3 . 13 many
CSVEGTPWSMNTEAFF TRBV29-1 . 16 many
CASSSSWQWPYGYTF TRBV6-1 . 15 many
CASRWTGRETQYF TRBV3-1 TRBD1 13 many
CSVKGSTEAFF TRBV29-1 . 11 few
CASTEGYNEQFF TRBV10-2 . 12 .
CASSLEGGNSYEQYF TRBV5-5 . 15 many
CSAWGPGNYEQYF TRBV20-1 . 13 .
CASSLAAGRTNYGYTF TRBV7-6 . 16 many
CATSADRTYNEQFF TRBV24-1 . 14 once
CARSFVGDRSSDGYTF TRBV5-3 TRBD1 16 many
CASSVWTSSSNEQFF TRBV9 TRBD2 15 .
CASSLGLDQAYNEQFF TRBV11-2 . 16 few
CASTDYNEQFF TRBV11-2 . 11 .
CATSRDPPNEQFF TRBV15 . 13 many
CASSTPPSGLAGGPTREQFF TRBV28 TRBD2 20 many
CASSGKDATNEKLFF TRBV28 . 15 .
CASSLRRVNEQFF TRBV12-3/TRBV12-4 . 13 few
CASSLNPGSSYEQYF TRBV7-3 . 15 many
CASSRRSFNSPLHF TRBV3-1 . 14 .
CASSQEYGIRYTF TRBV3-1 . 13 .
CASNNRELGATDTQYF TRBV6-6 . 16 many
CAWSGLTPPNEQFF TRBV30 . 14 many
CASSLEGSNEKLFF TRBV6-5 . 14 few
CSASENEAFF TRBV20-1 . 10 many
CASSLRGGLDTQYF TRBV7-3 . 14 .
CASSPTGQYGYTF TRBV7-2 . 13 few
CASSPLGGRGDQPQHF TRBV18 . 16 many
CASRSIQGAITSTDTQYF TRBV6-5 TRBD1 18 many
CASRPGQRGGSGEQYF TRBV11-2 . 16 many
CSVAKGPYEQYF TRBV29-1 . 12 .
CASSFRGAPRVDEQFF TRBV7-9 . 16 many
CASSLVRGYGGKNQPQHF TRBV7-9 . 18 .
CSVVGQTYEQYF TRBV29-1 . 12 .